The 5 T cell receptor beta chains below were found in one sample sequenced in a study of blood T cell repertoires in COVID-19 (dated by TCRdb to the early 2020s). The method was the immunoSEQ multiplex PCR assay. Held by TCRdb, this immuneACCESS table contains in-frame sequences only and omits some clones. Under half of the omission traces to an unresolved V gene where checked; the cause of the rest is unknown. Counted in this sample were 300,000 to 450,000 clones; around nine tenths of them appeared once. The ten largest clones take up approximately 0.97% of the sample. Sequenced: PBMCs or T cells enriched from blood (not recorded which). These receptors were obtained from a woman in her twenties or thirties who had been exposed to COVID-19.

The chain is built from TRBV30 and TRBJ1-2; 11 bases match TRBD1. This CDR3 contains 15 residues. The V segment lost 5 bases and the J segment 5 bases; nucleotides outside the gene matches: 10. Germline CDR1 and CDR2: GTSNPN and SVGIG (reference sequence). The CDR3 region has the DNA TGTGCCTGGTCGACCGGGACAGGGGGACTATATGGCTACACCTTC. This codes for CAWSTGTGGLYGYTF.

V usage is TRBV21-1 and J usage is TRBJ2-7; no DNA check was done on the table's D call, TRBD2. TRBV21-1 is marked as a pseudogene. The CDR3 extends over 14 amino acids. CDR3 bases: TGTGCCAGCACTTGGCTAGCGGCCTCCTACGAGCAGTACTTC. Its protein is CASTWLAASYEQYF.

This rearrangement joins TRBV19 to TRBJ1-1; 9 bases agree with TRBD1. CDR3 size: 18 residues. CDR1 and CDR2 (germline): LNHDA, SQIVND (reference sequence). Trimming cost V 3 bases and J 2 bases; bases outside gene matches: 13. CDR3 amino acids: CASSIFSLGTGINTEAFF. The CDR3 nucleotides read TGTGCCAGTAGTATCTTCTCCCTTGGGACAGGGATAAACACTGAAGCTTTCTTT.

The chain couples TRBV27 to TRBJ2-2, with 7 bases that match TRBD2. The germline gives CDR1 MNHEY, CDR2 SMNVEV (reference sequence). CDR3 size: 16 residues. J was trimmed by 2 bases and V by 5 bases; bases with no gene match: 8. The CDR3 reads CASSPRLAGNTGELFF. For the CDR3, the DNA is TGTGCCAGCAGTCCGCGACTAGCCGGAAACACCGGGGAGCTGTTTTTT.

The chain has TRBV7-6 and TRBJ1-1; D is unclear. Trimming took off 4 bases at V and 0 bases at J, with 6 bases between the two ends. The CDR3 has 13 residues. From germline, CDR1 is SGHVS and CDR2 FNYEAQ. The CDR3 reads CASSYTLNTEAFF. CDR3 in DNA: TGTGCCAGCAGCTATACACTGAACACTGAAGCTTTCTTT.